The rows below give T cell receptor beta chains drawn from one sample of a study of response to subunit inactivated influenza vaccine. TCRdb fed the RT-PCR reads into MiXCR, producing one record per CDR3 protein. The sample yields 150,000 to 200,000 distinct CDR3 sequences, approximately 11% seen once. Material: non-naive T cells sorted from PBMCs, obtained 40 to 50 days after vaccination. The receptors come from a man in his forties or fifties who received an inactivated influenza vaccine. Each CDR3 is given with its conserved first and last residue. D genes are given only for firm matches. Only part of the rows carry a size: once, few, many, or a class if the clone is expanded.

J: TRBJ1-3; D: NA; size: few; V: TRBV10-3; CDR3: CAISVGASSGNTIYF; DNA: TGTGCCATCAGTGTTGGGGCCAGCTCTGGAAACACCATATATTTT
J: TRBJ2-5; D: TRBD2; size: NA; V: TRBV25-1; CDR3: CASSDPGLAGRQETQYF; DNA: TGTGCCAGCAGTGACCCCGGACTAGCGGGTAGACAAGAGACCCAGTACTTC
J: TRBJ2-7; D: TRBD2; size: NA; V: TRBV2; CDR3: CACRPGLAGSFTSYEQYF; DNA: TGTGCCTGCAGACCGGGACTAGCGGGGTCCTTCACATCCTACGAGCAGTACTTC
J: TRBJ1-2; D: NA; size: NA; V: TRBV10-3; CDR3: CAISESQVDGYTF; DNA: TGTGCCATCAGTGAGTCCCAGGTAGATGGCTACACCTTC
J: TRBJ1-1; D: TRBD1; size: NA; V: TRBV6-5; CDR3: CASSYGPGQGAAFF; DNA: TGTGCCAGCAGTTACGGTCCGGGACAGGGGGCTGCTTTCTTT
J: TRBJ2-1; D: TRBD2; size: NA; V: TRBV20-1; CDR3: CSAKVGLASLHEQFF; DNA: TGCAGTGCTAAGGTGGGACTAGCCTCACTACATGAGCAGTTCTTC
J: TRBJ1-1; D: NA; size: many; V: TRBV20-1; CDR3: CSATRGGNTEAFF; DNA: TGCAGTGCTACCCGGGGGGGGAACACTGAAGCTTTCTTT
J: TRBJ2-1; D: TRBD2; size: NA; V: TRBV11-2; CDR3: CASSGATSGTRYNEQFF; DNA: TGTGCCAGCAGCGGCGCGACTAGCGGGACTCGGTACAATGAGCAGTTCTTC
J: TRBJ2-4; D: NA; size: few; V: TRBV15; CDR3: CATSSNPGTAKNIQYF; DNA: TGTGCCACCAGCAGTAACCCCGGGACAGCCAAAAACATTCAGTACTTC
J: TRBJ1-2; D: NA; size: many; V: TRBV20-1; CDR3: CSARDWINSSPESGYTF; DNA: TGCAGTGCTAGAGATTGGATAAACAGCTCCCCTGAGAGCGGCTACACCTTC
J: TRBJ1-1; D: TRBD1; size: many; V: TRBV7-2; CDR3: CASSSTGFAEAFF; DNA: TGTGCCAGCAGCTCGACAGGGTTTGCTGAAGCTTTCTTT
J: TRBJ2-7; D: NA; size: NA; V: TRBV30; CDR3: CAWSVVYEQYF; DNA: TGTGCCTGGAGTGTAGTCTACGAGCAGTACTTC
J: TRBJ2-1; D: NA; size: many; V: TRBV5-1; CDR3: CASALSGGSSGNEQFF; DNA: TGCGCCAGCGCCCTTTCGGGCGGATCAAGCGGGAATGAGCAGTTCTTC
J: TRBJ2-3; D: NA; size: NA; V: TRBV5-1; CDR3: CASSLGRLPDTQYF; DNA: TGCGCCAGCAGCTTGGGCAGGTTACCAGATACGCAGTATTTT
J: TRBJ1-2; D: NA; size: NA; V: TRBV6-2/TRBV6-3; CDR3: CASSYTTHGYTF; DNA: TGTGCCAGCAGTTACACTACCCATGGCTACACCTTC
J: TRBJ2-3; D: TRBD2; size: NA; V: TRBV20-1; CDR3: CSARRLAGGGDTQYF; DNA: TGCAGTGCTAGGCGGCTAGCGGGAGGGGGAGATACGCAGTATTTT
J: TRBJ1-3; D: NA; size: many; V: TRBV12-3/TRBV12-4; CDR3: CASSPPPGNTIYF; DNA: TGTGCCAGCAGTCCCCCGCCTGGAAACACCATATATTTT
J: TRBJ2-4; D: NA; size: NA; V: TRBV6-1; CDR3: CASSSLTLGAKNIQYF; DNA: TGTGCCAGCAGTAGCCTCACCCTAGGGGCCAAAAACATTCAGTACTTC
J: TRBJ2-5; D: NA; size: NA; V: TRBV18; CDR3: CASSALGQVQETQYF; DNA: TGTGCCAGCTCAGCACTAGGACAAGTCCAAGAGACCCAGTACTTC
J: TRBJ2-5; D: TRBD2; size: many; V: TRBV5-1; CDR3: CASSRGLEEEETQYF; DNA: TGCGCCAGCAGCAGGGGACTAGAAGAGGAAGAGACCCAGTACTTC
J: TRBJ2-1; D: NA; size: few; V: TRBV29-1; CDR3: CSVAVLALIQHEQFF; DNA: TGCAGCGTAGCCGTCCTAGCGCTCATTCAGCATGAGCAGTTCTTC
J: TRBJ2-7; D: TRBD2; size: NA; V: TRBV6-1; CDR3: CASRNSGRHSYEQYF; DNA: TGTGCCAGCAGAAATAGCGGGAGGCACTCCTACGAGCAGTACTTC
J: TRBJ2-5; D: TRBD1; size: NA; V: TRBV28; CDR3: CASSSETGAPWGQETQYF; DNA: TGTGCCAGCAGTTCAGAAACAGGGGCCCCTTGGGGGCAAGAGACCCAGTACTTC
J: TRBJ2-7; D: NA; size: few; V: TRBV7-2; CDR3: CASSLAPVSGQEQYF; DNA: TGTGCCAGCAGCTTAGCCCCCGTTTCGGGGCAGGAGCAGTACTTC
J: TRBJ2-3; D: TRBD2; size: NA; V: TRBV25-1; CDR3: CASSGTTSGRTDTQYF; DNA: TGTGCCAGCAGTGGAACGACTAGCGGGAGGACAGATACGCAGTATTTT
J: TRBJ1-5; D: NA; size: NA; V: TRBV4-2; CDR3: CASSQGGRNQPQHF; DNA: TGTGCCAGCAGCCAAGGGGGTCGGAATCAGCCCCAGCATTTT
J: TRBJ2-5; D: NA; size: NA; V: TRBV7-2; CDR3: CASSLEEWETQYF; DNA: TGTGCCAGCAGCTTAGAAGAGTGGGAGACCCAGTACTTC
J: TRBJ1-2; D: NA; size: NA; V: TRBV7-2; CDR3: CASRPPGNYGYTF; DNA: TGTGCCAGCAGGCCCCCGGGTAACTATGGCTACACCTTC
J: TRBJ2-7; D: TRBD1; size: few; V: TRBV5-1; CDR3: CASSLRGTGADEQYF; DNA: TGCGCCAGCAGCTTGCGTGGGACAGGGGCGGACGAGCAGTACTTC
J: TRBJ1-2; D: NA; size: few; V: TRBV30; CDR3: CAWSGGRNYGYTF; DNA: TGTGCCTGGAGTGGTGGCAGGAACTATGGCTACACCTTC
J: TRBJ2-2; D: TRBD1; size: NA; V: TRBV5-4; CDR3: CASRTGGSAGELFF; DNA: TGTGCCAGCAGGACAGGGGGCTCTGCCGGGGAGCTGTTTTTT
J: TRBJ1-6; D: TRBD1; size: few; V: TRBV19; CDR3: CASNPGQGFSPLHF; DNA: TGTGCCAGTAACCCGGGACAGGGTTTTTCACCCCTCCACTTT
J: TRBJ2-2; D: TRBD2; size: many; V: TRBV18; CDR3: CASSSGGRRTGELFF; DNA: TGTGCCAGCTCGAGCGGGGGGCGAAGGACCGGGGAGCTGTTTTTT
J: TRBJ1-6; D: NA; size: few; V: TRBV3-1; CDR3: CASSQKGYNSPLHF; DNA: TGTGCCAGCAGCCAAAAGGGCTATAATTCACCCCTCCACTTT
J: TRBJ2-3; D: TRBD2; size: few; V: TRBV6-1; CDR3: CASRASGSRTDTQYF; DNA: TGTGCCAGCAGGGCTAGCGGTTCCCGCACAGATACGCAGTATTTT
J: TRBJ1-3; D: NA; size: once; V: TRBV2; CDR3: CASNNVLTAGNTIYF; DNA: TGTGCCAGCAACAACGTTCTGACAGCGGGAAACACCATATATTTT
J: TRBJ2-3; D: TRBD2; size: many; V: TRBV7-2; CDR3: CASSLVGLAGGQDTQYF; DNA: TGTGCCAGCAGCTTAGTTGGTCTAGCGGGAGGTCAAGATACGCAGTATTTT
J: TRBJ1-1; D: NA; size: NA; V: TRBV20-1; CDR3: CSAREGVTEAFF; DNA: TGCAGTGCTAGAGAGGGGGTCACTGAAGCTTTCTTT
J: TRBJ2-2; D: NA; size: NA; V: TRBV18; CDR3: CASSPLRDTGELFF; DNA: TGTGCCAGCTCACCACTTAGGGACACCGGGGAGCTGTTTTTT
J: TRBJ2-7; D: NA; size: NA; V: TRBV27; CDR3: CASIGYSYEQYF; DNA: TGTGCCAGCATCGGGTACTCCTACGAGCAGTACTTC
J: TRBJ2-7; D: NA; size: few; V: TRBV20-1; CDR3: CSARPLPYEQYF; DNA: TGCAGTGCTAGACCGCTTCCCTACGAGCAGTACTTC
J: TRBJ1-1; D: NA; size: NA; V: TRBV5-8; CDR3: CASSLPGWVNTEAFF; DNA: TGTGCCAGCAGCTTGCCTGGGTGGGTGAACACTGAAGCTTTCTTT
J: TRBJ2-7; D: NA; size: NA; V: TRBV20-1; CDR3: CSASLRTGTRTYEQYF; DNA: TGCAGTGCTAGCCTAAGAACCGGGACGCGGACTTACGAGCAGTACTTC
J: TRBJ2-5; D: TRBD1; size: few; V: TRBV19; CDR3: CATGTAIHGKTQYF; DNA: TGTGCCACTGGGACAGCTATTCACGGGAAGACCCAGTACTTC
J: TRBJ2-1; D: NA; size: many; V: TRBV24-1; CDR3: CATSEGTKGTRFF; DNA: TGTGCCACCAGTGAGGGGACGAAGGGCACGCGGTTCTTC
J: TRBJ1-6; D: NA; size: few; V: TRBV5-1; CDR3: CASSSKEGAHPYSPLHF; DNA: TGCGCCAGCAGCTCGAAAGAAGGAGCCCACCCTTATTCACCCCTCCACTTT
J: TRBJ2-2; D: TRBD2; size: many; V: TRBV12-3/TRBV12-4; CDR3: CASSLVRLALSTGELFF; DNA: TGTGCCAGCAGTTTAGTCCGACTAGCGCTAAGCACCGGGGAGCTGTTTTTT
J: TRBJ2-1; D: TRBD2; size: few; V: TRBV13; CDR3: CASSLESAGGPFEQFF; DNA: TGTGCCAGCAGCTTAGAGAGCGCGGGGGGGCCATTTGAGCAGTTCTTC
J: TRBJ1-2; D: TRBD1; size: few; V: TRBV20-1; CDR3: CSAEDRRNYGYTF; DNA: TGCAGTGCAGAGGACAGGAGAAACTATGGCTACACCTTC
J: TRBJ2-1; D: NA; size: few; V: TRBV6-6; CDR3: CASLGGSYNEQFF; DNA: TGTGCCAGCCTTGGGGGGTCCTACAATGAGCAGTTCTTC
J: TRBJ2-7; D: TRBD1; size: few; V: TRBV5-1; CDR3: CASSLAGGQAYEQYF; DNA: TGCGCCAGCAGCTTGGCGGGTGGACAGGCCTACGAGCAGTACTTC